These 21 T cell receptor beta chains came from one sample sequenced in a study of metastatic and nonmetastatic thyroid tumors. All patients were treatment-naive before thyroid surgery. TCRdb re-called the PCR reads via MiXCR. This sample has about 34,000 clones, with 35% to 40% found just once. Sequencing was carried out using tumor tissue. These receptors all stem from a female donor with papillary thyroid cancer or a benign thyroid nodule (not recorded which). Some clones in this sample may be carry-over from other donors' samples.

This clone was counted between two and nine times. This sequence joins TRBV24-1 and TRBJ2-5, with D uncertain. This CDR3 comprises 15 residues. The V end was cut by 4 bases, the J end by 5 bases, with 16 bases between. The germline CDR1 and CDR2 sequences are KGHDR and SFDVKD. The CDR3 DNA is TGTGCCACCAGTGACCGTTCACCCCGGCGGGAGACCCAGTACTTC. Amino acids: CATSDRSPRRETQYF.

The chain has TRBV25-1 and TRBJ2-5; D perhaps matches TRBD2 (7 bases). The germline gives CDR1 MGHDK, CDR2 SYGVNS. The CDR3 runs 14 residues. The V gene lost 6 bases and the J gene lost 5 bases, with 16 bases spanning the gap. The CDR3 loop reads CASRKGGAGETQYF. The CDR3 DNA sequence: TGTGCCAGCAGGAAGGGGGGGGCCGGTGAGACCCAGTACTTC.

This clone was found a few times. The chain recombines TRBV10-3 with TRBJ1-5; D unresolved. There are 16 residues in the CDR3. In germline, CDR1 is ENHRY, CDR2 SYGVKD. V lost 0 bases and J 3 bases, leaving 12 bases between the germline ends. Here the CDR3 DNA reads TGTGCCATCAGTGAGTCCGGTCTCGCAAACAATCAGCCCCAGCATTTT. It codes for CAISESGLANNQPQHF.

The chain is built from TRBV2 and TRBJ1-6; possible D gene TRBD1, 5 bases. Between the trimmed V and J ends, which lost 6 bases and 6 bases, there was a span of 18 bases. The CDR3 runs to 16 residues. The germline V gene has CDR1 SNHLY and CDR2 FYNNEI. The CDR3 nucleotides read TGTGCCAGCAGCCTCCAGGGCCCCCACTTTAATTCACCCCTCCACTTT. Translated: CASSLQGPHFNSPLHF.

With respect to this clone: The sample holds other DNA sequences that translate to the same CDR3. V and J are TRBV12-3 or TRBV12-4 and TRBJ2-7; 11 nucleotides agree with TRBD2. Trimming took 4 bases from V and 5 from J; bases not matched to a gene: 10. This CDR3 is built from 16 residues. DNA of the CDR3: TGTGCCAGCAGTTCTGAAGTAGCGGGAGGGCCCCACGAGCAGTACTTC. Translation gives CASSSEVAGGPHEQYF.

This clone was recorded a few times. An end of the junction does not agree with germline; a read error may underlie this. J is TRBJ2-7 and V is TRBV12-3 or TRBV12-4; 7 bases match TRBD1. The CDR3 spans 14 residues. Here the CDR3 reads CSSSFGTVKYEQYF. CDR3 nucleotides: TGTTCCAGCAGTTTCGGGACAGTCAAATACGAGCAGTACTTC.

The CDR3 spells CASTSVDRESSPLHF. CDR3 coding DNA: TGTGCCAGCACCTCGGTGGACAGGGAGAGTTCACCCCTCCACTTT. The chain combines TRBV28 with TRBJ1-6; 8 positions match TRBD1. Germline CDR1 and CDR2: MDHEN and SYDVKM. The CDR3 totals 15 residues. J lost 9 bases, V lost 7 bases, and 11 bases had no gene match.

This clone was found a few times. The V call is TRBV19, the J call TRBJ1-6; D gene unclear. Trimming removed 5 bases from V and 10 bases from J, with 18 bases in between. CDR3 length equals 15 residues. In germline, CDR1 is LNHDA, CDR2 SQIVND (reference sequence). For the CDR3, the DNA is TGTGCCAGTAGTGTACGGGATAGGCGAGGGTCACCCCTCCACTTT. Its protein is CASSVRDRRGSPLHF.

This clone has more than one count but fewer than ten. The V call is TRBV6-2 or TRBV6-3, the J call TRBJ2-1; 11 bases are shared with TRBD2. This CDR3 contains 14 residues. Germline loops: CDR1 MNHEY, CDR2 SVGEGT. With 2 bases clipped from V and 9 bases from J, the junction kept 3 bases outside the gene matches. CDR3 sequence: CASSYLGTSGEQFF. CDR3 DNA: TGTGCCAGCAGTTACCTAGGGACTAGCGGTGAGCAGTTCTTC.

The V call is TRBV28, the J call TRBJ2-7; 9 bases agree with TRBD2. The CDR3 totals 15 residues. V shed 6 bases, J shed 2 bases, and the junction held 8 bases outside the gene matches. Germline-derived CDR1 and CDR2 are MDHEN and SYDVKM. The CDR3: CASSLTAGGPYEQYF. Here the CDR3 DNA reads TGTGCCAGCAGCCTCACAGCGGGGGGTCCCTACGAGCAGTACTTC.

This rearrangement joins TRBV20-1 to TRBJ1-6; D is unclear. CDR3 length: 14 amino acids. Trimming removed 6 bases from V and 0 bases from J, with 9 bases in between. CDR1 DFQATT and CDR2 SNEGSKA come from the germline V gene (reference sequence). CDR3 loop: CSATTSSYNSPLHF. The CDR3 coding sequence is TGCAGTGCGACAACGAGCTCCTATAATTCACCCCTCCACTTT.

This clone came up a few times. This rearrangement joins TRBV25-1 to TRBJ2-7; possibly TRBD1 or TRBD2 for D (5 bases each). The germline V and J ends were trimmed by 6 bases and 0 bases, with 12 bases remaining between them. CDR1 is MGHDK, CDR2 SYGVNS, per germline. The CDR3 totals 14 residues. The CDR3 reads CASRKGSASYEQYF. CDR3 DNA: TGTGCCAGCAGAAAGGGGAGCGCCTCCTACGAGCAGTACTTC.

This chain uses TRBV5-1 with TRBJ1-1; 8 bases match TRBD1. V shed 3 bases, J shed 0 bases, and the junction held 1 base outside the gene matches. The germline gives CDR1 SGHRS, CDR2 YFSETQ. The CDR3 extends over 14 amino acids. This CDR3 is CASSWTGMNTEAFF. CDR3 nucleotides: TGCGCCAGCAGCTGGACAGGGATGAACACTGAAGCTTTCTTT.

The chain couples TRBV20-1 to TRBJ2-6; D unclear. This CDR3 is 16 amino acids long. Deletions cut 0 bases from V and 3 bases from J, with 12 bases between. Looked up from germline, CDR1 is DFQATT and CDR2 is SNEGSKA (reference sequence). CDR3 nucleotide sequence: TGCAGTGCTAGAGACACGCCAGGTGGTGGGGCCAACGTCCTGACTTTC. This gives the protein CSARDTPGGGANVLTF.

This clone was found a few times. The chain employs TRBV12-3 or TRBV12-4 and TRBJ2-7, with a possible D match to TRBD1 (6 bases). The CDR3 extends over 15 amino acids. Deletions cut 5 bases from V and 0 bases from J, with 14 bases between. The CDR3 sequence: CASSPLQGISYEQYF. CDR3 bases: TGTGCCAGCAGTCCACTACAGGGTATCTCCTACGAGCAGTACTTC.

The V call is TRBV20-1, the J call TRBJ2-7, with D possibly matching TRBD2 (7 bases). CDR1 and CDR2 from the germline V gene are DFQATT and SNEGSKA (reference sequence). The CDR3 has 15 amino acids. The V and J ends lost 6 bases and 3 bases respectively, with 21 bases between them. In DNA, the CDR3 is TGCAGTGCCGGAGGGGGGGGCGGAGGGTTCTACGAGCAGTACTTC. Translation: CSAGGGGGGFYEQYF.

The rearrangement joins TRBV6-1 to TRBJ2-1, with TRBD2 matching 14 bases. CDR3 length equals 15 residues. V was pared by 6 bases and J by 6 bases, with 4 bases of the junction left unmatched. Germline V gene lookup returns CDR1 MNHNS and CDR2 SASEGT. The DNA of the CDR3 is TGTGCCAGCAGCGAGGGACTAGCGGGAGTCAATGAGCAGTTCTTC. This translates into CASSEGLAGVNEQFF.

This clone has just one count. V usage is TRBV11-2 and J usage is TRBJ1-1, with 11 bases matching TRBD1. V gave up 4 bases and J gave up 3 bases; unmatched junction bases: 7. Germline loops: CDR1 SGHAT, CDR2 FQNNGV. The CDR3 length is 16 residues. The CDR3, as DNA: TGTGCCAGCAGCTCGAATTGGGGACAGGGGGACACTGAAGCTTTCTTT. Amino acid sequence: CASSSNWGQGDTEAFF.

Details on this clone: The conserved closing phenylalanine or tryptophan is absent in this CDR3, likely reflecting a read error. The chain carries TRBV20-1 and TRBJ1-2; perhaps TRBD1 as D (6 bases). The germline gives CDR1 DFQATT, CDR2 SNEGSKA (reference sequence). CDR3 length: 14 residues. The DNA for the CDR3 is TGCAGCGCTAGATTCGCAGGGGACGCATATGGCTACACCCTC. This sequence encodes CSARFAGDAYGYTL.

This clone was observed a few times. The chain carries TRBV10-3 and TRBJ1-2; 8 bases are a match to TRBD1. This CDR3 has 14 amino acids. V dropped 2 bases and J dropped 8; count of bases not matched to a gene: 7. The germline V gene has CDR1 ENHRY and CDR2 SYGVKD. This CDR3 is CAISERGRTGGYTF. The CDR3 nucleotides read TGTGCCATCAGTGAGAGGGGGCGGACAGGGGGCTACACCTTC.

Concerning this clone itself: Different DNA sequences within this sample yield the same CDR3. This chain connects TRBV19 to TRBJ1-2, with 10 positions matching TRBD1. The germline V gene has CDR1 LNHDA and CDR2 SQIVND (reference sequence). After removal of 6 bases from V and 7 bases from J, the junction contained 8 bases not matched to a gene. The CDR3 contains 14 residues. The CDR3 loop reads CASRNDRGPGGYTF. In DNA form, the CDR3 reads TGTGCCAGTAGGAATGACAGGGGGCCCGGTGGCTACACCTTC.